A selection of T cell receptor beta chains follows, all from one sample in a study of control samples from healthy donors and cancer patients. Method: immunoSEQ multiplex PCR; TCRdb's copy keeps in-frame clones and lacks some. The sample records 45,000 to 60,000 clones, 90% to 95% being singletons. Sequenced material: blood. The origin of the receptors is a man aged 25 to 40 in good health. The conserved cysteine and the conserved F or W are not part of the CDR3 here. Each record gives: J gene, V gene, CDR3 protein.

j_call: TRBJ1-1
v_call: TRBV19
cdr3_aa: ASSLGREGGAEAF

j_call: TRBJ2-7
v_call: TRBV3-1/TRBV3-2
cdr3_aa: ASSRSSYEQY

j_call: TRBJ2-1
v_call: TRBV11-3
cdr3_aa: ASSLEVGLARPREDNEQF

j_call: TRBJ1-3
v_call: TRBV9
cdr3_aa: ASSGPQGTGNTIY

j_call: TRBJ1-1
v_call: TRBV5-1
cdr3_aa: ASSLVGGLNTEAF

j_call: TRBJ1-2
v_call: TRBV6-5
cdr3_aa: ASSWTGVRGNYGYT

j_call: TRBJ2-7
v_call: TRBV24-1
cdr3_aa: ATRAGSSYEQY

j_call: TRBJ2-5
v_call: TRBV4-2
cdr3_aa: ASSQVERGLGETQY

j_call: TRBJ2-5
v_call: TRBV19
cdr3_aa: ASSSQIKETQY

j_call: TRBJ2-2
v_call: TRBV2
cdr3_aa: ASSLESVISTGELF

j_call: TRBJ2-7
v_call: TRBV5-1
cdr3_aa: ASSLAGLVQGGFQY

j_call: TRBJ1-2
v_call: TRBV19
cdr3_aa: ASNKNDVGDTNYGYT

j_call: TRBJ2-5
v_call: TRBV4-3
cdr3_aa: ASSQDRGTEETQY

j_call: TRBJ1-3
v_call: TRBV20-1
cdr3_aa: SASFDNAGNTIY

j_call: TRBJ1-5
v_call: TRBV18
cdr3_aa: ASRAGNNQPQH

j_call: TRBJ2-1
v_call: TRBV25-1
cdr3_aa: ASSEGNNEQF

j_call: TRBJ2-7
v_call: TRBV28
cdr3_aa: ASSLAEGFYEQY

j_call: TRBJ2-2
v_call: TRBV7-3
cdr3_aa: ASSLRPDPNTGELF

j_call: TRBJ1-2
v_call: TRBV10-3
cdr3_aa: AISELMTGGANGYT

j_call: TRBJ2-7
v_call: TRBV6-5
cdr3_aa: ASSFRDRSSYEQY

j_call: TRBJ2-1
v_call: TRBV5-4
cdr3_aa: ASSFGDSYNEQF

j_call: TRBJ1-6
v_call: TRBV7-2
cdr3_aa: ASSAESNSPLH

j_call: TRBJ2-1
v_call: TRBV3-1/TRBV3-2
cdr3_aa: ASSQGPRLYNEQF

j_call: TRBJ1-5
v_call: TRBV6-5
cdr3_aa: ASSRDGPNQPQH

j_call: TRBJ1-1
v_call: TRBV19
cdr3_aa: ASSIQAATEAF

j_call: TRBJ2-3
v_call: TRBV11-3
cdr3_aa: ASSSPFEGVGTDTQY

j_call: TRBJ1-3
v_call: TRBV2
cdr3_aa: ASSERTASGNTIY

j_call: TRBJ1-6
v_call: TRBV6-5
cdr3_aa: ASGTGFNSPLH

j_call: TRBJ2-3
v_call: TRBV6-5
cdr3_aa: ASSYSGSGTDTQY

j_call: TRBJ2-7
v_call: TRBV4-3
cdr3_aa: ASSQDPDRDEQY

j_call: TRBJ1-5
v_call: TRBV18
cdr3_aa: ASSPLQGGGQPQH

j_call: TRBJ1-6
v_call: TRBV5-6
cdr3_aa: ASSPGVNSPLH

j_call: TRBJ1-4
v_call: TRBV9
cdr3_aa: ASSLRDSAQNRLF

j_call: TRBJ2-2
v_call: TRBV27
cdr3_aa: ASSRHTNTGELF

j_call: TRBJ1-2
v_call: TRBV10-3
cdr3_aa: AISESFSGYYGYT

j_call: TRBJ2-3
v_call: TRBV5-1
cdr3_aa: ASSLTQGARTDTQY

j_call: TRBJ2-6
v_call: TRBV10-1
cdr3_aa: ASSAGTADSGANVLT

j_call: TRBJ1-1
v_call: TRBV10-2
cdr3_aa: ASSEGDRGYRTF

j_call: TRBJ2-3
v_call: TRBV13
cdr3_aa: ASSLEDRKTQY

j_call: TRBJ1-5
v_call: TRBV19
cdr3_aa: ASSRGPTDPGGNQPQH

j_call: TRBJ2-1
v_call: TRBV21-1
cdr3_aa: ASSQLGRDSYNEQF

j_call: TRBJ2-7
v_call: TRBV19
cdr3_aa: ASSIGQTSEQY

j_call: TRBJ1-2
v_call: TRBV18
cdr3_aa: ASSPQDSSNYGYT

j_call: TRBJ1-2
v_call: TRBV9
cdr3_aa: ASSVATQNYGYT

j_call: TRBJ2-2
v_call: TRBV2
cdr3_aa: ASSVEGSGGELF

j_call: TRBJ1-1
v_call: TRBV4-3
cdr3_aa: ASSQGRTTEAF

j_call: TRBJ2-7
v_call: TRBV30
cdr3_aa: AWSVGTGVNEQY

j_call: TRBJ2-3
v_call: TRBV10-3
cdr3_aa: AISVTSGDKDTQY

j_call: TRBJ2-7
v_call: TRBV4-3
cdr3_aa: ASSQDPGLGKYEQY

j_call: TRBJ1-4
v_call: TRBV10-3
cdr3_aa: AISDRANEKLF

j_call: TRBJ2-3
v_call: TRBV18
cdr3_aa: ASSTSRPDTQY

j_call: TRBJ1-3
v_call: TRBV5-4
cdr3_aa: ASSLGYGNTIY

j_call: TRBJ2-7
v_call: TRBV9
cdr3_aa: ASSVTGGDYEQY

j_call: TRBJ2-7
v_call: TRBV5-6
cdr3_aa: ASSLVGTPYEQY

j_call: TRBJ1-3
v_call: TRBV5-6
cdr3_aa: ASSYFGNTIY

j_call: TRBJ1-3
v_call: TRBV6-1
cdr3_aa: ASSEEGTGNTIY

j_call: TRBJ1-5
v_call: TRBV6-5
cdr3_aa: ASRALGHLNQPQH

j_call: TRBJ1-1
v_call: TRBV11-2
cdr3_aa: ASSLEGNTEAF